Listed below are T cell receptor beta chains from one sample, sequenced in a study of OX40 agonist ivuxolimab in advanced cancers. Libraries were prepared by immunoSEQ multiplex PCR; TCRdb keeps only in-frame clonotypes and omits some of them. This repertoire shows about 95,000 clones, 70% to 85% found once; its top ten account for 3% to 4%. The sequenced sample was CD4+ or CD8+ T cells sorted from blood, obtained in a trial of the OX40 agonist ivuxolimab. All receptors come from an adult with an advanced solid tumor such as melanoma, head and neck, liver or kidney cancer. Each CDR3 is given with its conserved first and last residue. The D gene is left open where the match is weak. Some rows mark clone size as missing; the rest say once, few, many or name a class of expanded clone.

j_call	d_call	clone_size	v_call	cdr3_aa	cdr3_nt
TRBJ2-3	NA	NA	TRBV5-4	CASSEIGVRSGDTQYF	TGTGCCAGCAGTGAAATTGGGGTACGATCTGGAGATACGCAGTATTTT
TRBJ1-3	NA	NA	TRBV5-8	CASLPYIVTGNTIYF	TGTGCCAGCCTGCCGTATATTGTAACTGGAAACACCATATATTTT
TRBJ2-4	NA	NA	TRBV13	CASSGQRLAKNIQYF	TGTGCCAGCAGCGGGCAGCGACTAGCCAAAAACATTCAGTACTTC
TRBJ1-4	TRBD1	NA	TRBV9	CASSVSGGQGPEKLFF	TGTGCCAGCAGCGTTTCCGGGGGACAGGGACCTGAAAAACTGTTTTTT
TRBJ2-1	NA	NA	TRBV7-6	CASSSISGYNEQFF	TGTGCCAGCAGCTCTATCTCAGGGTACAATGAGCAGTTCTTC
TRBJ2-5	NA	NA	TRBV6-5	CASSYGGEGAETQYF	TGTGCCAGCAGTTACGGCGGGGAGGGGGCTGAGACCCAGTACTTC
TRBJ1-6	NA	NA	TRBV10-3	CAITGGRNSPLHF	TGTGCCATCACTGGGGGGAGAAATTCACCCCTCCACTTT
TRBJ2-7	NA	NA	TRBV28	CASSLQGAYEQYF	TGTGCCAGCAGTTTACAGGGCGCCTACGAGCAGTACTTC
TRBJ2-7	NA	NA	TRBV20-1	CSASDSYEQYF	TGCAGTGCTAGCGATTCCTACGAGCAGTACTTC
TRBJ2-6	NA	NA	TRBV18	CASSPPRRSSGANVLTF	TGTGCCAGCTCACCACCCCGGCGGAGCTCTGGGGCCAACGTCCTGACTTTC
TRBJ2-5	NA	NA	TRBV5-6	CASSLTGYQETQYF	TGTGCCAGCAGCTTAACGGGGTACCAAGAGACCCAGTACTTC
TRBJ1-5	NA	once	TRBV15	CATSTGSNQPQHF	TGTGCCACCAGCACAGGGAGCAATCAGCCCCAGCATTTT
TRBJ2-2	NA	once	TRBV10-2	CASIQEKESGELFF	TGCGCCAGCATCCAGGAAAAGGAATCCGGGGAGCTGTTTTTT
TRBJ1-5	NA	NA	TRBV7-2	CASSRWKGKNQPQHF	TGTGCCAGCAGCAGATGGAAGGGGAAGAATCAGCCCCAGCATTTT
TRBJ2-5	TRBD2	NA	TRBV7-2	CASSLEVRAGRETQYF	TGTGCCAGCAGCTTAGAGGTTCGAGCGGGAAGGGAGACCCAGTACTTC
TRBJ2-7	NA	NA	TRBV14	CASSQLPGATYEQYF	TGTGCCAGCAGCCAATTGCCCGGGGCTACCTACGAGCAGTACTTC
TRBJ1-1	TRBD1	NA	TRBV28	CASRSQGDTEAFF	TGTGCCAGCAGGTCACAGGGGGACACTGAAGCTTTCTTT
TRBJ1-1	NA	once	TRBV5-4	CASRQRGATEAFF	TGTGCCAGCAGGCAACGCGGGGCCACTGAAGCTTTCTTT
TRBJ2-3	NA	NA	TRBV30	CAWSARSAWADTQYF	TGTGCCTGGAGTGCTCGCAGTGCCTGGGCAGATACGCAGTATTTT
TRBJ2-1	NA	once	TRBV19	CASSGPPGSWGNEQFF	TGTGCCAGTAGTGGACCCCCGGGCAGTTGGGGCAATGAGCAGTTCTTC
TRBJ2-6	NA	NA	TRBV11-1	CASSPGRTGANVLTF	TGTGCCAGCAGCCCCGGGCGGACTGGGGCCAACGTCCTGACTTTC
TRBJ2-3	NA	NA	TRBV2	CATLPRSIADTQYF	TGTGCCACCCTCCCGCGCAGTATCGCAGATACGCAGTATTTT
TRBJ2-3	NA	NA	TRBV5-5	CASSTDGTDTQYF	TGTGCCAGCAGCACGGACGGCACAGATACGCAGTATTTT
TRBJ2-7	TRBD1	NA	TRBV5-6	CASSGTGTDYEQYF	TGTGCCAGCAGCGGCACCGGGACAGATTACGAGCAGTACTTC
TRBJ2-7	NA	NA	TRBV6-1	CASSAGSVSEQYF	TGTGCCAGCAGTGCGGGGTCAGTCTCCGAGCAGTACTTC
TRBJ2-3	TRBD1	NA	TRBV5-8	CASSLDRGLGTDTQYF	TGTGCCAGCAGCTTGGACAGGGGATTGGGCACAGATACGCAGTATTTT
TRBJ1-3	NA	NA	TRBV7-9	CASSRDMSGNAIYF	TGTGCCAGCAGCCGGGACATGTCTGGAAACGCCATATATTTT
TRBJ2-7	NA	NA	TRBV4-1	CASSPSPGLRTYEQYF	TGCGCCAGCAGCCCGTCTCCCGGGTTACGGACCTACGAGCAGTACTTC
TRBJ1-2	NA	NA	TRBV7-2	CASSLALRDGYTF	TGTGCCAGCAGCTTAGCGCTCAGGGATGGCTACACCTTC
TRBJ2-1	NA	NA	TRBV7-9	CASTLKSQEEQFF	TGTGCCAGCACACTAAAGAGCCAGGAGGAGCAGTTCTTC
TRBJ2-5	NA	NA	TRBV7-9	CASSLFRETQYF	TGTGCCAGCAGCTTGTTCCGAGAGACCCAGTACTTC
TRBJ2-3	NA	few	TRBV9	CASSASDPADTQYF	TGTGCCAGCAGCGCGTCCGACCCGGCAGATACGCAGTATTTT
TRBJ2-7	NA	NA	TRBV28	CASSLSRDYEQYF	TGTGCCAGCAGTTTATCCCGGGATTACGAGCAGTACTTC
TRBJ2-4	NA	NA	TRBV28	CASNREVLAKNIQYF	TGTGCCAGCAACAGGGAGGTTTTAGCCAAAAACATTCAGTACTTC
TRBJ2-7	TRBD2	NA	TRBV13	CASSPLAGVDYEQYF	TGTGCCAGCAGCCCACTAGCGGGAGTCGATTACGAGCAGTACTTC
TRBJ2-7	NA	NA	TRBV13	CASSLTGAYEQYF	TGTGCCAGCAGCTTAACGGGGGCCTACGAGCAGTACTTC
TRBJ2-2	TRBD2	NA	TRBV11-1	CASSGGGGRSTGELFF	TGTGCCAGCAGCGGCGGGGGAGGGAGAAGCACCGGGGAGCTGTTTTTT
TRBJ2-5	NA	NA	TRBV11-3	CASSPRGSQETQYF	TGTGCCAGCAGCCCCCGGGGTAGCCAAGAGACCCAGTACTTC
TRBJ2-7	TRBD2	NA	TRBV6-5	CATKPGLAAYEQYF	TGTGCCACTAAACCGGGACTAGCGGCCTACGAGCAGTACTTC
TRBJ2-1	NA	NA	TRBV5-6	CASSLWEGEQFF	TGTGCCAGCAGCTTGTGGGAAGGTGAGCAGTTCTTC
TRBJ2-5	TRBD1	NA	TRBV15	CATSRTGQGRDEQYF	TGTGCCACCAGCAGAACGGGACAGGGACGAGATGAGCAGTACTTC
TRBJ2-1	NA	NA	TRBV2	CASRGVSSYNEQFF	TGTGCCAGCAGGGGGGTAAGCTCCTACAATGAGCAGTTCTTC
TRBJ2-2	NA	NA	TRBV15	CATSTLQETGELFF	TGTGCCACCAGCACGTTACAGGAAACCGGGGAGCTGTTTTTT
TRBJ2-7	NA	NA	TRBV11-2	CASSLPGTEVYEQYF	TGTGCCAGCAGCCTTCCCGGTACTGAGGTTTACGAGCAGTACTTC
TRBJ2-1	NA	NA	TRBV5-1	CASERGGTPDNEQFF	TGCGCCAGCGAAAGGGGGGGGACGCCCGACAATGAGCAGTTCTTC
TRBJ1-1	NA	NA	TRBV7-6	CASSLARRANTEAFF	TGTGCCAGCTCCTTGGCACGTCGGGCGAACACTGAAGCTTTCTTT
TRBJ2-7	TRBD2	once	TRBV7-8	CASSWDYLYEQYF	TGTGCCAGCAGCTGGGACTACCTCTACGAGCAGTACTTC
TRBJ2-1	TRBD1	few	TRBV19	CASSITGQGPLIYNEQFF	TGTGCCAGTAGTATAACGGGACAGGGTCCTCTAATTTACAATGAGCAGTTCTTC
TRBJ2-6	NA	NA	TRBV5-6	CASSFRGASGANVLTF	TGTGCCAGCAGCTTTAGAGGAGCCTCTGGGGCCAACGTCCTGACTTTC
TRBJ1-1	NA	NA	TRBV2	CASLRDTEAFF	TGTGCCAGTTTGAGGGACACTGAAGCTTTCTTT
TRBJ2-2	NA	NA	TRBV19	CASSPGYSPSTGELFF	TGTGCCAGTAGCCCCGGGTACAGCCCCTCCACCGGGGAGCTGTTTTTT
TRBJ1-2	NA	NA	TRBV28	CASKVGGPEANYGYTF	TGTGCCAGCAAAGTGGGCGGCCCCGAAGCTAACTATGGCTACACCTTC
TRBJ1-2	TRBD1	NA	TRBV12-5	CASGSSSLDRVVGYTF	TGTGCTAGTGGTTCCAGCAGTCTTGACAGGGTGGTTGGCTACACCTTC
TRBJ2-7	NA	NA	TRBV30	CAWSVRPYEQYF	TGTGCCTGGAGTGTACGCCCCTACGAGCAGTACTTC